This T cell receptor (beta chain) was captured in a study of shared clonotypes between healthy human individuals. Nashville, Tennessee was home to all donors, each a Caucasian adult. From CD4+ cells came CD45RA+ naive and CD45RA-negative memory subsets. In the original processing: ImmunoSEQ yielded junction-only sequences lacking quality scores, so filtering differed. The method was immunoSEQ multiplex PCR; TCRdb's version includes in-frame clones alone and lacks a portion of them. The V and J calls and clone size come from that table; D and trimming were worked out from the DNA. The data hold about a million clones, with roughly 80% observed a single time. Trimming pared 7 bases from V and 1 base from J, leaving 14 bases between. In germline, CDR1 is SGHNT, CDR2 YYREEE (reference sequence). The CDR3 has 14 amino acids. Study-wide points: A small donor pool kept down the genetic and exposure-history diversity that was represented.

In its sample, this clone was seen once. Its matching antigen is unknown. The chain combines TRBV5-4 with TRBJ1-1; D gene ambiguous. Material: memory CD4+ T cells from PBMCs. As to subset: CD45RA-negative fraction. The TCR was taken from a man aged 18 to 30 in good health. Some clones in this sample may be carry-over from other donors' samples. CDR3 DNA sequence: TGTGCCAGCCTCCCTAGAGGGAGGAACACTGAAGCTTTCTTT. It yields the protein CASLPRGRNTEAFF.